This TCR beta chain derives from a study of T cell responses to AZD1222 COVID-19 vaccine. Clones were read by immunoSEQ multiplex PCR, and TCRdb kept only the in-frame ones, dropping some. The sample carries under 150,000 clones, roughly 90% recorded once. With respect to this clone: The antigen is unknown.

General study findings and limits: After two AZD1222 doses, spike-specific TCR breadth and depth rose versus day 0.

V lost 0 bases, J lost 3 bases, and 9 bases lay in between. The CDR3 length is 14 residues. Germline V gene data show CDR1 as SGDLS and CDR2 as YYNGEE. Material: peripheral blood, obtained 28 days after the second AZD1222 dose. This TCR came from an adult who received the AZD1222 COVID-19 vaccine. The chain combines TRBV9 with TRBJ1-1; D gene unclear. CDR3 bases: TGTGCCAGCAGCGTAGACGGTGGGGACACTGAAGCTTTCTTT. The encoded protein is CASSVDGGDTEAFF.